What follows describes a single T cell receptor beta chain. The sample belongs to a study of metastatic and nonmetastatic thyroid tumors. This CDR3 spans 16 amino acids. V lost 3 bases, J lost 0 bases, and 15 bases lay in between. CDR1 and CDR2 from the germline V gene are MGHRA and YSYEKL. All patients were untreated before thyroid surgery. TCRdb called clones again from the PCR reads with MiXCR. Seen here are tens of thousands of clones, roughly a fifth observed once, and the top ten hold about 4.6%. This TCR came from a male donor with papillary thyroid cancer or a benign thyroid nodule (not recorded which). Some clones in this sample may be carry-over from other donors' samples. The sequenced sample was blood. The chain couples TRBV4-1 to TRBJ2-7; D possibly corresponds to TRBD1 (6 bases). Written as DNA, the CDR3 is TGCGCCAGCAGCCAGGCCGGGACACGGAGCTCCTACGAGCAGTACTTC. Residues: CASSQAGTRSSYEQYF.